This T cell receptor (beta chain) was recorded in a study of HIV-infected patients and healthy controls. Reverse transcription used around 540 ng RNA and constant-region primers for alpha and beta. Each of the alpha and beta chains got its own library through chain-specific third strand synthesis with indices. From the 5' RACE reads, TCRdb called clonotypes with MiXCR, one entry per CDR3 protein. The data contain 6,600 or so distinct CDR3 sequences, under 9.5% of them singletons. Antiretroviral therapy had run roughly three months, about 14 weeks, before follow-up blood collection. Whole blood was used without fractionation, so all unsorted peripheral T cells were included. By sample fraction, this clonotype is medium-sized (0.01 to 0.1%). The V and J ends lost 2 bases and 1 base respectively, with 9 bases between them. This CDR3 is built from 15 residues. The germline gives CDR1 SEHNR, CDR2 FQNEAQ (reference sequence).

This rearrangement joins TRBV7-9 to TRBJ1-5, with a weak D call TRBD1 (5 bases). This TCR came from an adult with HIV infection. This specimen consisted of blood, obtained during antiretroviral therapy. The CDR3 bases are TGTGCCAGCAGCTTATTGGCAGGGAGCAATCAGCCCCAGCATTTT. Its translation is CASSLLAGSNQPQHF.